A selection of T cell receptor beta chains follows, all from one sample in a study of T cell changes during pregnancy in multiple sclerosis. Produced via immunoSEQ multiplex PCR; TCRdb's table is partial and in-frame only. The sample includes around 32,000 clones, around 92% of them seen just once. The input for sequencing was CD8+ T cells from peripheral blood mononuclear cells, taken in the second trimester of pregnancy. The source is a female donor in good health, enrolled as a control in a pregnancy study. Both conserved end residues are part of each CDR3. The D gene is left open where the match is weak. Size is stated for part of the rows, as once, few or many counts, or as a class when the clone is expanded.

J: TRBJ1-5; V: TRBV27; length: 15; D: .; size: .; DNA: TGTGCCAGCAGTTTTACGGGTCTAATCAATCAGCCCCAGCATTTT; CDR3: CASSFTGLINQPQHF
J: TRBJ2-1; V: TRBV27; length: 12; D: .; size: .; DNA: TGTGCCAGCAGTTTATCTGGCGGAGCGATGTTCTTC; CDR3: CASSLSGGAMFF
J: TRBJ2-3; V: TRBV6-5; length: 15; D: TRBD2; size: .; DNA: TGTGCCAGCAGCATGACTAGCGGGACCACAGATACGCAGTATTTT; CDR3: CASSMTSGTTDTQYF
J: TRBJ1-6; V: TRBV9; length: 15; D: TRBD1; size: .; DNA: TGTGCCAGCAGCGCGACAGGGGCCTATAATTCACCCCTCCACTTT; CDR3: CASSATGAYNSPLHF
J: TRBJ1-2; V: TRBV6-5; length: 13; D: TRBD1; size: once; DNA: TGTGCCAGCAGTTACTCGAATCGACAGGGACACACCTTC; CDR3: CASSYSNRQGHTF
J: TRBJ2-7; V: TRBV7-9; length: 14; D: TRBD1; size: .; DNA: TGTGCCAGCAGCTTAGGGGACAGGGTCCACGAGCAGTACTTC; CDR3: CASSLGDRVHEQYF
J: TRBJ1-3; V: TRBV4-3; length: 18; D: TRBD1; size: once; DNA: TGCGCCAGCAGCCAAGAGCAGGGACAGGCGTACTCTGGAAACACCATATATTTT; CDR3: CASSQEQGQAYSGNTIYF
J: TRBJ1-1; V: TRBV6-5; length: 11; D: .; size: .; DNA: TGTGCCAGCAGTCAAGGGACAGAAGCTTTCTTT; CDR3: CASSQGTEAFF
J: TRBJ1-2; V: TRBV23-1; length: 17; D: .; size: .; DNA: TGCGCCAGCAGTCAATCAAATTGTACAGGCGATTCCTATGGCTACACCTTC; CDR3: CASSQSNCTGDSYGYTF
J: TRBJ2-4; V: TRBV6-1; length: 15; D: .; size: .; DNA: TGTGCCAGCAGTCCAGATACCCTAGCCAAAAACATTCAGTACTTC; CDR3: CASSPDTLAKNIQYF
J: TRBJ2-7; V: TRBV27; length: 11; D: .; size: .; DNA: TGTGCCAGCGGTGCGGGCCACGAGCAGTACTTC; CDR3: CASGAGHEQYF
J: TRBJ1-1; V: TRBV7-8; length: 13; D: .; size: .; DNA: TGTGCCAGCAGCTTAGATCCGTCCGGTGAAGCTTTCTTT; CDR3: CASSLDPSGEAFF
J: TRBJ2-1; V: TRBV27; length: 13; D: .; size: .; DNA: TGTGCCAGCAGTTTTATAGGGGTCAATGAGCAGTTCTTC; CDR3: CASSFIGVNEQFF
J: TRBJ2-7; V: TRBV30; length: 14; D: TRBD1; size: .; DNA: TGTGCCTGGAAGATCTCCAGGGGGTCCTACGAGCAGTACTTC; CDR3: CAWKISRGSYEQYF
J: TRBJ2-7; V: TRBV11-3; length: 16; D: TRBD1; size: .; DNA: TGTGCCAGCAGCCCACTCGGGGACAGGGGAAACTACGAGCAGTACTTC; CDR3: CASSPLGDRGNYEQYF
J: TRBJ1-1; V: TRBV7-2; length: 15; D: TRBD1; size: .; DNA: TGTGCCAGCAGCTTAGAAACAGGGGGGAACACTGAAGCTTTCTTT; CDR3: CASSLETGGNTEAFF
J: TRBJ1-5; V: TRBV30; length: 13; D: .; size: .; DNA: TGTGCCTGGAGTGTAGAGCACTGGCAGCCCCAGCATTTT; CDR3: CAWSVEHWQPQHF
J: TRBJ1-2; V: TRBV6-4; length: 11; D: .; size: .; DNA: TGTGCCAGCAGGGGCCCCTATGGCTACACCTTC; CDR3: CASRGPYGYTF
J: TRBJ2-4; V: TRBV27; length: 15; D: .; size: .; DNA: TGTGCCAGCAGTCCGCGACTAGAAGCCAAAAACATTCAGTACTTC; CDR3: CASSPRLEAKNIQYF
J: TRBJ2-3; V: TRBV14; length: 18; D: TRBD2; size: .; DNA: TGTGCCAGCAGCCCCCAAGACATCCTAGCGGGGGTGGCAGATACGCAGTATTTT; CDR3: CASSPQDILAGVADTQYF
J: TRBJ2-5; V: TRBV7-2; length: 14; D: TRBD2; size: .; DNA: TGTGCCAGCAGCCCCGGGGGGGCGGATGAGACCCAGTACTTC; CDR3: CASSPGGADETQYF
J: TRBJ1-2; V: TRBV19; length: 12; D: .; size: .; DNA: TGTGCCAGCAGGGTCGGAACATATGGCTACACCTTC; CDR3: CASRVGTYGYTF
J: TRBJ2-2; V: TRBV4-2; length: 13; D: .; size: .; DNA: TGTGCCAGCAGCCAAGTCCTAGACGGGGAGCTGTTTTTT; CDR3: CASSQVLDGELFF
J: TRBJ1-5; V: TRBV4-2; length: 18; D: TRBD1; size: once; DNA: TGTGCCAGCAGCCAAGGGGGGACAGGGATATCGAGCAATCAGCCCCAGCATTTT; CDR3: CASSQGGTGISSNQPQHF
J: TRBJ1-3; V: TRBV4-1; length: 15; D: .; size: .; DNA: TGCGCCAGCAGCCCAGGCAGCCTCTCTGGAAACACCATATATTTT; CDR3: CASSPGSLSGNTIYF
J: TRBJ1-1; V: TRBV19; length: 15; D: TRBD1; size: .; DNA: TGTGCCAGTAGTCCGGCCGGGACAGGGGGCCCTGAAGCTTTCTTT; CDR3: CASSPAGTGGPEAFF
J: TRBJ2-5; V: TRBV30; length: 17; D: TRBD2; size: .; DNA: TGTGCCTGGAGTATCCTAGGGAGTAGCGGGGGAGCTGAGACCCAGTACTTC; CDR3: CAWSILGSSGGAETQYF
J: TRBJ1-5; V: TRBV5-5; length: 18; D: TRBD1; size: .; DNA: TGTGCCAGCACCCACTCATCACCGGGACAGGGAGTGCAACAGCCCCAGCATTTT; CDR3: CASTHSSPGQGVQQPQHF
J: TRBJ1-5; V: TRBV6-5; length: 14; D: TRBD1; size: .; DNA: TGTGCCAGCAGTACATCGACAGGGATCGGGCCCCAGCATTTT; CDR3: CASSTSTGIGPQHF
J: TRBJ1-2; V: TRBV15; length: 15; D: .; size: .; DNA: TGTGCCACCAGCAGAGTAACTTCTGATAACTATGGCTACACCTTC; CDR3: CATSRVTSDNYGYTF
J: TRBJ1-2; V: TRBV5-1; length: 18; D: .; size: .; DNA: TGCGCCAGCAGCTACCTAACAGGGATGAAGTACTTTTGGGGTGGCTACACCTTC; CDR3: CASSYLTGMKYFWGGYTF
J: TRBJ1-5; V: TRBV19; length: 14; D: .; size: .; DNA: TGTGCCAGTAGTTGGCCCATGAGCAATCAGCCCCAGCATTTT; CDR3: CASSWPMSNQPQHF
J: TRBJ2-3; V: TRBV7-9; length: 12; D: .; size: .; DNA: TGTGCCAGCAGCTTTGAGGGAGATACGCAGTATTTT; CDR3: CASSFEGDTQYF
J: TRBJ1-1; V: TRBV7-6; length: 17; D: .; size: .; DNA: TGTGCCAGCAGCTTAGCGCGTCGTACCCAGGTGAACACTGAAGCTTTCTTT; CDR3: CASSLARRTQVNTEAFF
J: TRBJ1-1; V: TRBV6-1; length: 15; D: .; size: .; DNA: TGTGCCAGCAGTGAAGAGAGGGCTATGGGGACTGAAGCTTTCTTT; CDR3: CASSEERAMGTEAFF